This passage covers 12 T cell receptor beta chains from one sample sequenced in a study of shared T cell receptors in the human thymus. Only in-frame clones appear in the TCRdb table, and some are missing; sequencing was by immunoSEQ multiplex PCR. This table holds under 850,000 clones, 88% found once. These same data were also listed under a study on human thymus T cells.

The sequencing input was thymocytes. Receptors were obtained from a boy less than two years old with a congenital heart defect.

The rearrangement joins TRBV4-3 to TRBJ1-6; tentative D call: TRBD1 (5 bases). Germline assignment: CDR1 LGHNA and CDR2 YSLEER. Trimming removed 4 bases at V and 12 bases at J, with 10 bases between. The CDR3 has 12 residues. The CDR3 DNA reads as TGCGCCAGCAGCCCGGTCGGGGGACCCCTCCACTTT. It translates to CASSPVGGPLHF.

This clone was detected once. Germline and junction disagree at one end, which may indicate a read error. This rearrangement joins TRBV30 to TRBJ1-2, with D hard to call. This CDR3 has 8 residues. Looked up from germline, CDR1 is GTSNPN and CDR2 is SVGIG (reference sequence). CDR3 sequence: CAWRPGNF. The CDR3 DNA reads TGTGCCTGGAGACCGGGAAACTTC.

The chain is built from TRBV5-1 and TRBJ1-2; 8 bases line up with TRBD1. The CDR3 is 13 amino acids. Germline V lookup: CDR1 SGHRS, CDR2 YFSETQ. V dropped 5 bases and J dropped 8; count of bases not matched to a gene: 8. In DNA form, the CDR3 reads TGCGCCAGCAGGTGCGGACAGGGTGAAGGCTACACCTTC. Translated, it gives CASRCGQGEGYTF.

This chain connects TRBV4-3 to TRBJ2-6, with 9 bases identical to TRBD1. The CDR3 totals 19 residues. The V gene end was trimmed by 2 bases and the J gene end by 1 base; junction bases not matched to a gene: 9. Germline V gene sequence: CDR1 LGHNA, CDR2 YSLEER. The CDR3 is CASSQIRDRVRSGANVLTF. CDR3 DNA sequence: TGCGCCAGCAGCCAAATCCGGGACAGGGTGCGTTCTGGGGCCAACGTCCTGACTTTC.

The chain carries TRBV19 and TRBJ2-1; TRBD2 matches at 13 bases. V shed 6 bases, J shed 0 bases, and the junction held 8 bases outside the gene matches. Germline V gene data show CDR1 as LNHDA and CDR2 as SQIVND (reference sequence). This CDR3 is 18 amino acids long. CDR3 loop: CASRDGTSGTHSYNEQFF. CDR3 coding DNA: TGTGCCAGTAGGGACGGGACTAGCGGGACCCACTCCTACAATGAGCAGTTCTTC.

Written as DNA, the CDR3 is TGTGCCAGCAGCAAAACGACAGGGGGCAATGAGCAGTTCTTC. It yields the protein CASSKTTGGNEQFF. The chain links TRBV21-1 to TRBJ2-1; the tabulated D call, TRBD1, remains unverified against the DNA. TRBV21-1 is given as a pseudogene. CDR3 size: 14 residues.

The chain has TRBV7-2 and TRBJ1-3; 7 bases are shared with TRBD1. Germline CDR1 reads SGHTA; CDR2 reads FQGNSA. This CDR3 is built from 14 residues. V trimming: 5 bases; J trimming: 4 bases; junction bases outside the gene matches: 5. This CDR3 reads CASSERQGGNTIYF. For the CDR3, the DNA is TGTGCCAGCAGCGAGAGACAGGGAGGAAACACCATATATTTT.

The V call is TRBV6-4, the J call TRBJ2-1, with 8 bases lining up with TRBD1. Trimming cost V 4 bases and J 0 bases; bases outside gene matches: 5. This CDR3 region has 16 residues. CDR1 is MRHNA and CDR2 is SNTAGT in the germline V gene. The CDR3 spells CASSAQGAYSYNEQFF. As DNA, the CDR3 is TGTGCCAGCAGTGCCCAGGGGGCCTACTCCTACAATGAGCAGTTCTTC.

This clone was counted only a few times. In nucleotides, the CDR3 is TGTGCCAGTAGTATACGGTTTCGGGATCAGCCCCAGCATTTT. Its protein product is CASSIRFRDQPQHF. The rearrangement links TRBV19 to TRBJ1-5; D unclear. CDR1 and CDR2 (germline): LNHDA, SQIVND (reference sequence). The CDR3 is 14 residues long. V was clipped by 2 bases and J by 5 bases, with 10 bases between them.

V and J are TRBV7-2 and TRBJ2-7, with a possible D match to TRBD1 (5 bases). The CDR3 extends over 12 amino acids. Trimming pared 6 bases from V and 4 bases from J, leaving 10 bases between. The V gene's germline CDR1 is SGHTA and CDR2 FQGNSA. The chain's CDR3 is CASSDQGYEQYF. The CDR3 DNA sequence: TGTGCCAGCAGTGATCAGGGTTACGAGCAGTACTTC.

The chain joins TRBV5-1 to TRBJ1-2, with unresolved D. Deletions cut 4 bases from V and 7 bases from J, with 14 bases between. The CDR3 loop spans 13 amino acids. The germline V gene encodes CDR1 SGHRS and CDR2 YFSETQ. In DNA form, the CDR3 reads TGCGCCAGCAGCGGGGAGCCGGGCAGTGGCTACACCTTC. This gives the protein CASSGEPGSGYTF.

V usage is TRBV30 and J usage is TRBJ1-2, with 8 bases that match TRBD1. In germline, CDR1 is GTSNPN, CDR2 SVGIG (reference sequence). This CDR3 is built from 15 residues. J was trimmed by 4 bases and V by 3 bases; bases with no gene match: 10. In DNA form, the CDR3 reads TGTGCCTGGAGAGGACAGGGTTTTGGGGTCTATGGCTACACCTTC. This codes for CAWRGQGFGVYGYTF.